This TCR beta chain was observed in a study of blood T cell repertoires in COVID-19. Original handling: Amplification from reference gene primers served as the basis for estimated nucleated cell counts. TCRdb's table, derived via immunoSEQ multiplex PCR, lists solely in-frame clones and lacks some. V, J and clone size were drawn from that table, and D and trimming were deduced from the DNA. The sample yields under 30,000 clones, about nine tenths seen once. The trim removed 3 bases at V and 5 bases at J, leaving 3 bases unmatched. The CDR3 has 15 amino acids. In germline, CDR1 is SNHLY, CDR2 FYNNEI. The sample was peripheral blood. The V gene is TRBV2, the J gene TRBJ2-1; 11 bases are shared with TRBD2. This receptor was identified in a human donor with active COVID-19. The donor label of this sample is uncertain. The CDR3 nucleotides are TGTGCCAGCAGTGATAGTAGCGGGGGGGACAATGAGCAGTTCTTC. It codes for CASSDSSGGDNEQFF.